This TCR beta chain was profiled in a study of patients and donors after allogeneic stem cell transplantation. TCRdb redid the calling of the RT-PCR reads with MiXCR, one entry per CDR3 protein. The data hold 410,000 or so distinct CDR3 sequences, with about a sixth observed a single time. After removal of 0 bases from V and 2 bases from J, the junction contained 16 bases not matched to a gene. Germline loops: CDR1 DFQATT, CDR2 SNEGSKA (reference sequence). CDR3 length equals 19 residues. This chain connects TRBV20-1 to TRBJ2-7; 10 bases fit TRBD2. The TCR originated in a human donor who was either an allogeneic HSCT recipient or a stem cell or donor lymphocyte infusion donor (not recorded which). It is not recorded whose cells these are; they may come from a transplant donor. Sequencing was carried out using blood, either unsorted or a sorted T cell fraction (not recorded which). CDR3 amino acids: CSARDHSARTSGGAYEQYF. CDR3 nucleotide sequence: TGCAGTGCTAGAGATCATTCGGCCAGGACTAGCGGAGGGGCCTACGAGCAGTACTTC.